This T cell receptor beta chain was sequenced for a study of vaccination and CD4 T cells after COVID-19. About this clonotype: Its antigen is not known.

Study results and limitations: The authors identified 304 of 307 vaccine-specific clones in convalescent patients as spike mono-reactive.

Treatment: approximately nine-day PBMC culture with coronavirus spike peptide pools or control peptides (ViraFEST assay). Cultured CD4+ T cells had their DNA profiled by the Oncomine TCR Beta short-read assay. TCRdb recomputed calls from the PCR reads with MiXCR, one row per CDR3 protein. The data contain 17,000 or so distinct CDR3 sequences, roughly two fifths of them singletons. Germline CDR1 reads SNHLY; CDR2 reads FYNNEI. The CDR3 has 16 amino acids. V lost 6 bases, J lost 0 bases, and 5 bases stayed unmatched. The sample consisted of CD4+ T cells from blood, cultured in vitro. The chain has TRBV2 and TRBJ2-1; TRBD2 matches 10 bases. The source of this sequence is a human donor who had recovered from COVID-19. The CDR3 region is CASRLAGGNSYNEQFF. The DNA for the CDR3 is TGTGCCAGCAGATTAGCGGGAGGCAACTCCTACAATGAGCAGTTCTTC.